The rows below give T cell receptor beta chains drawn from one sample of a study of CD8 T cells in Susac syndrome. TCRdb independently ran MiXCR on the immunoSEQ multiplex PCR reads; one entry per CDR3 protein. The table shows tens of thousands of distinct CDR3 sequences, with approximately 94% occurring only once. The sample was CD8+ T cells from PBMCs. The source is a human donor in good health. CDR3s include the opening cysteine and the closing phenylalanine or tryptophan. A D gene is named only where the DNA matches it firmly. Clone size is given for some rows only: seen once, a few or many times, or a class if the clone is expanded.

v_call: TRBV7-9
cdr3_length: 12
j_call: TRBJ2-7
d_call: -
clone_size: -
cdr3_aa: CASSGYSYEQYF
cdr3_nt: TGTGCCAGCAGCGGGTATTCCTACGAGCAGTACTTC

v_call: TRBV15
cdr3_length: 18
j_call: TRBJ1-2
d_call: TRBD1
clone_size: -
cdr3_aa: CATSREMGQGEEGYGYTF
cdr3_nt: TGTGCCACCAGCAGAGAAATGGGACAGGGAGAGGAAGGCTATGGCTACACCTTC

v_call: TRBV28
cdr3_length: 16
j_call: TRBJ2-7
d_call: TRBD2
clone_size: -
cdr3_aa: CASSLLVLAGGEEQYF
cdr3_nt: TGTGCCAGCAGTTTATTGGTACTAGCGGGAGGAGAGGAGCAGTACTTC

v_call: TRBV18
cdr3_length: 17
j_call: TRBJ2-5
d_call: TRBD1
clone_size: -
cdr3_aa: CASSATPGQGIPWAQYF
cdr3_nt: TGTGCCAGCTCAGCTACACCGGGACAGGGGATCCCCTGGGCCCAGTACTTC

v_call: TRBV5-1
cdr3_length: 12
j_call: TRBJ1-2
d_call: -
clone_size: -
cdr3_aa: CASSLEGNGYTF
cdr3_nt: TGCGCCAGCAGCTTGGAGGGTAATGGCTACACCTTC

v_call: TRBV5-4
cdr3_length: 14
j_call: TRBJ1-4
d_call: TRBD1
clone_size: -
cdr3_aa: CASSWTGLNEKLFF
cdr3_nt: TGTGCCAGCAGCTGGACAGGACTGAATGAAAAACTGTTTTTT

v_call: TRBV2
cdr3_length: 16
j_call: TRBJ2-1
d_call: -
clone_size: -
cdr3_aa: CASSDLAGSSYNEQFF
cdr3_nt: TGTGCCAGCAGTGATCTCGCGGGTAGCTCCTACAATGAGCAGTTCTTC

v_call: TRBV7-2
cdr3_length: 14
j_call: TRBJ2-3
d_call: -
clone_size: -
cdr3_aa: CASSSPGPSHPQYF
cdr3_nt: TGTGCCAGCAGCTCACCGGGCCCATCTCACCCGCAGTATTTT

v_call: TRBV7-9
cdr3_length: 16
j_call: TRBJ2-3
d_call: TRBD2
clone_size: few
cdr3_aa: CASTVREGGPWDTQYF
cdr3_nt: TGTGCCAGCACCGTTCGTGAGGGAGGGCCTTGGGATACGCAGTATTTT

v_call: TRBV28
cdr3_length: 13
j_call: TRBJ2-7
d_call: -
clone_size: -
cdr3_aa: CASRPRGRGEQYF
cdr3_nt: TGTGCCAGCAGGCCAAGGGGCAGGGGCGAGCAGTACTTC

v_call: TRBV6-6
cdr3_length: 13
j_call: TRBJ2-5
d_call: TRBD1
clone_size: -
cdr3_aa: CASSWDRGETQYF
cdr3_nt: TGTGCCAGCAGTTGGGACAGGGGGGAGACCCAGTACTTC

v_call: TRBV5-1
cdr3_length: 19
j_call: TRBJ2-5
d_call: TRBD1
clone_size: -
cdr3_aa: CASSRRTGGRIPLRETQYF
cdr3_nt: TGCGCCAGCAGCAGAAGGACAGGGGGCCGAATCCCTCTCCGAGAGACCCAGTACTTC

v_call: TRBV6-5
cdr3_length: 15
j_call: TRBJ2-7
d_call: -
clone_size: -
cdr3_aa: CASSYSEGNPYEQYF
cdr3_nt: TGTGCCAGCAGTTACTCGGAGGGGAACCCCTACGAGCAGTACTTC

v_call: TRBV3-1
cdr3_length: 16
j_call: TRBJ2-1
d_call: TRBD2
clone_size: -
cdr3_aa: CASSPSLSGMGNEQFF
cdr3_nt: TGTGCCAGCAGCCCAAGCCTTAGCGGGATGGGGAATGAGCAGTTCTTC

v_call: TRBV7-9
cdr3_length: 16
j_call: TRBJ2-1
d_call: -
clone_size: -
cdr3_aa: CASIPRWGSSYNEQFF
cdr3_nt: TGTGCCAGCATCCCCCGGTGGGGAAGCTCCTACAATGAGCAGTTCTTC

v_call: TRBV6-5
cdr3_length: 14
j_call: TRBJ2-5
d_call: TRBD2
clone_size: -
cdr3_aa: CASRTGRDQETQYF
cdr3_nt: TGTGCCAGCAGGACCGGGAGGGATCAAGAGACCCAGTACTTC

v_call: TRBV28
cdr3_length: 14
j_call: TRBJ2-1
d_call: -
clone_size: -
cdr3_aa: CASSFLSSYNEQFF
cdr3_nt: TGTGCCAGCAGTTTTCTTAGTTCCTACAATGAGCAGTTCTTC

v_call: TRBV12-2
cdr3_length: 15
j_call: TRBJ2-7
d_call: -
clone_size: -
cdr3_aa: CASRLALDTAYEQYF
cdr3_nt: TGTGCAAGTCGCTTAGCGCTGGACACCGCCTACGAGCAGTACTTC

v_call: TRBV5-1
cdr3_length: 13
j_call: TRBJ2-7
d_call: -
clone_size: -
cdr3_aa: CASSLQVSYEQYF
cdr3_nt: TGCGCCAGCAGCTTGCAGGTCTCCTACGAGCAGTACTTC

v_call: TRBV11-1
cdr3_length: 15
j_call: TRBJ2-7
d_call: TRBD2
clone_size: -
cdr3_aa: CASSWGGLDSYEQYF
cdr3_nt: TGTGCCAGCAGCTGGGGGGGACTAGACTCCTACGAGCAGTACTTC

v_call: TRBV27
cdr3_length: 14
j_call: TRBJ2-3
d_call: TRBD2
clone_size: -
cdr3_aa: CASREGPYTDTQYF
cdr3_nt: TGTGCCTCCCGGGAGGGCCCATATACAGATACGCAGTATTTT

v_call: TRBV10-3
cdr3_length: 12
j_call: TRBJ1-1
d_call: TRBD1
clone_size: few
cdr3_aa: CATLTGGKEAFF
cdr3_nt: TGTGCCACCTTGACAGGGGGCAAGGAAGCTTTCTTT

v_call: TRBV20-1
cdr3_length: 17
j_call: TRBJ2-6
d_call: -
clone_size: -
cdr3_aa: CSASFLRVLSGANVLTF
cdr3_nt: TGCAGTGCTAGTTTTCTCCGGGTCCTCTCTGGGGCCAACGTCCTGACTTTC

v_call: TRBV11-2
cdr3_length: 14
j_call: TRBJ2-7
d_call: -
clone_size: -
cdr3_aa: CASSLDYSGYEQYF
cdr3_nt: TGTGCCAGCAGCTTAGATTATTCCGGGTACGAGCAGTACTTC

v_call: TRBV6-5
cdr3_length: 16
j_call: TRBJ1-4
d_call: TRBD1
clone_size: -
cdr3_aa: CASSYKRTGLMEKLFF
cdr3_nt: TGTGCCAGCAGTTACAAACGGACAGGGCTAATGGAAAAACTGTTTTTT

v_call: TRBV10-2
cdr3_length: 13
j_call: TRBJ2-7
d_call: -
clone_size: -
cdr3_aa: CASSGGSPNEQYF
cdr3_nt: TGCGCCAGCAGTGGCGGCTCTCCCAACGAGCAGTACTTC

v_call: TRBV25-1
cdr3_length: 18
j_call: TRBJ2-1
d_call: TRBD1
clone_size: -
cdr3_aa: CASSEWESGTGAYNEQFF
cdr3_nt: TGTGCCAGCAGTGAATGGGAGAGCGGCACAGGGGCCTACAATGAGCAGTTCTTC

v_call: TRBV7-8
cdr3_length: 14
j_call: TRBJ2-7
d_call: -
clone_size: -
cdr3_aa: CASTPGIGSYEQYF
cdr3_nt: TGTGCCAGCACCCCCGGAATAGGGAGTTACGAGCAGTACTTC